This is a list of T cell receptor beta chains from one sample in a study of radiation and T cells in renal cell carcinoma. The assay was immunoSEQ multiplex PCR, and TCRdb's table has in-frame clones only and misses some. This table holds approximately 110,000 clones, roughly four fifths found once. This specimen consisted of blood, obtained from a patient whose treatment included radiotherapy and nephrectomy. The receptors originated from an older woman with renal cell carcinoma. Each CDR3 is given without its conserved first and last residue.

J gene,V gene,CDR3 protein
TRBJ1-5,TRBV27,ASSPFITGDQPQH
TRBJ1-2,TRBV28,ASSWTANYGYT
TRBJ1-2,TRBV19,ASSIDRLNYGYT
TRBJ1-6,TRBV7-9,ASSLGGLNSPLH
TRBJ1-3,TRBV19,ASASTYSGNTIY
TRBJ2-7,TRBV18,ASAGVGYEQY
TRBJ1-3,TRBV14,ASTRGIGNTIY
TRBJ2-3,TRBV5-1,ASSRTNPSTDTQY
TRBJ1-4,TRBV29-1,SVEDGREVEKLF
TRBJ1-2,TRBV29-1,SVGGLGYGYT
TRBJ2-3,TRBV19,ASSLNPSTDTQY
TRBJ1-1,TRBV6-6,ASRTGTAEAF
TRBJ2-3,TRBV9,ASSPRTGYGTDTQY
TRBJ1-6,TRBV19,ASSTGTGDNSPLH
TRBJ2-7,TRBV30,AWSVGQGALYEQY
TRBJ1-5,TRBV10-3,AIRGTGVHSNQPQH
TRBJ1-5,TRBV6-5,ACSSRDRVQPQH
TRBJ2-1,TRBV28,ASRPGQGSNEQF